These 11 T cell receptor beta chains originate from one sample sequenced in a study of tissue T cells after allogeneic stem cell transplantation (dated by TCRdb to about 2022). Library construction relied on the immunoSEQ multiplex PCR assay. This immuneACCESS table, as held by TCRdb, lists in-frame sequences with V and J called but not all clones. Of the missing ones, under half trace to an unresolved V gene in checked studies; the others have no known cause. Within this sample are around 40,000 clones, with just under 95% of them counted one time only. The ten largest account for about 3.8% of the sample. Explained via the paper, the time point label denotes: recipient (host-origin) PBMCs collected before allo-HCT. The sample here was blood, taken before transplantation. All receptors come from a woman aged 40-69 years who later had graft-versus-host disease after an allogeneic stem cell transplant.

The chain employs TRBV5-1 and TRBJ1-2; D ambiguous. V dropped 4 bases and J dropped 7 bases, with 17 bases sitting between them. CDR3 length equals 14 residues. The germline V gene has CDR1 SGHRS and CDR2 YFSETQ. CDR3 loop: CASSPTVGMVGYTF. The CDR3 DNA is TGCGCCAGCAGCCCTACCGTGGGGATGGTTGGCTACACCTTC. The full variable domain, completed using reference TRBV5-1 and TRBJ1-2, is KAGVTQTPRYLIKTRGQQVTLSCSPISGHRSVSWYQQTPGQGLQFLFEYFSETQRNKGNFPGRFSGRQFSNSRSEMNVSTLELGDSALYLCASSPTVGMVGYTFGSGTRLTVV.

CDR3 loop: CASSLGTGGLAEAFF. The DNA of the CDR3 is TGTGCCAGCAGCTTAGGGACAGGGGGCTTGGCTGAAGCTTTCTTT. The rearrangement uses TRBV11-2 and TRBJ1-1; 11 bases map to TRBD1. Germline CDR1 reads SGHAT; CDR2 reads FQNNGV. The CDR3 is 15 residues long. V was pared by 1 base and J by 6 bases, with 4 bases of the junction left unmatched.

The chain carries TRBV7-2 and TRBJ2-3; 11 positions match TRBD2. The CDR3 is 17 amino acids. From germline, CDR1 is SGHTA and CDR2 FQGNSA. J gave up 2 bases and V 2 bases, and 6 bases lay outside the gene matches. Here the CDR3 DNA reads TGTGCCAGCAGCTTACCGACTAGCGGGGTCACCACAGATACGCAGTATTTT. Translated, it gives CASSLPTSGVTTDTQYF.

The chain links TRBV19 to TRBJ2-5; D remains unclear. This CDR3 spans 14 amino acids. The germline gives CDR1 LNHDA, CDR2 SQIVND (reference sequence). V lost 6 bases and J 2 bases, leaving 13 bases between the germline ends. Here the CDR3 reads CASSAPNGQETQYF. In DNA form, the CDR3 reads TGTGCCAGTAGCGCCCCGAATGGTCAAGAGACCCAGTACTTC. Supplemented by reference TRBV19 and TRBJ2-5, the full variable domain reads DGGITQSPKYLFRKEGQNVTLSCEQNLNHDAMYWYRQDPGQGLRLIYYSQIVNDFQKGDIAEGYSVSREKKESFPLTVTSAQKNPTAFYLCASSAPNGQETQYFGPGTRLLVL.

The gene calls are TRBV11-3 and TRBJ2-7, with 11 bases lining up with TRBD2. V shed 4 bases and J 5 bases; nucleotides not matched to a gene: 10. The CDR3 consists of 16 residues. Germline CDR1 is SGHNT and CDR2 is YENEEA. The CDR3 spells CASSSPLAGGIHEQYF. In DNA form, the CDR3 reads TGTGCCAGCAGCTCCCCTTTAGCGGGAGGGATACACGAGCAGTACTTC. The variable domain in full, with the rest retrieved from reference TRBV11-3 and TRBJ2-7, is EAGVVQSPRYKIIEKKQPVAFWCNPISGHNTLYWYLQNLGQGPELLIRYENEEAVDDSQLPKDRFSAERLKGVDSTLKIQPAELGDSAVYLCASSSPLAGGIHEQYFGPGTRLTVT.

DNA of the CDR3: TGTGCCAGCAGCTTAGCTGTTTCGGCTAGGGGGGACTATGGCTACACCTTC. Translated: CASSLAVSARGDYGYTF. The V and J genes are TRBV7-2 and TRBJ1-2, with D possibly TRBD1 on 6 matching bases. Germline values: CDR1 SGHTA, CDR2 FQGNSA. V shed 0 bases and J shed 3 bases, with 17 bases lying between them. This CDR3 region has 17 residues.

This rearrangement joins TRBV7-2 to TRBJ2-3, with 9 bases aligning to TRBD2. CDR1 SGHTA and CDR2 FQGNSA come from the germline V gene. The length of the CDR3 is 16 residues. Trimming cost V 0 bases and J 6 bases; bases outside gene matches: 7. The CDR3 sequence: CASSLAATSGVDTQYF. The CDR3 DNA sequence: TGTGCCAGCAGCTTAGCCGCGACTAGCGGCGTGGATACGCAGTATTTT.

V usage is TRBV29-1 and J usage is TRBJ2-3, with 8 bases matching TRBD2. The V gene's germline CDR1 is SQVTM and CDR2 ANQGSEA. This CDR3 region has 20 residues. V shed 3 bases, J shed 2 bases, and the junction held 22 bases outside the gene matches. Here the CDR3 DNA reads TGCAGCGTTGATGGCAGACGGGAGGGCCGGGGTTTGTGGCACACAGATACGCAGTATTTT. It encodes CSVDGRREGRGLWHTDTQYF.

This chain links TRBV7-9 with TRBJ2-2; no clear D gene. Germline-derived CDR1 and CDR2 are SEHNR and FQNEAQ (reference sequence). V lost 1 base to trimming and J lost 3 bases, with 3 bases between them. The length of the CDR3 is 13 residues. DNA of the CDR3: TGTGCCAGCAGCTTAGGGGACACCGGGGAGCTGTTTTTT. This codes for CASSLGDTGELFF.

The chain links TRBV5-1 to TRBJ2-3; possibly TRBD2 for D (6 bases). Per the germline V gene, CDR1 is SGHRS and CDR2 is YFSETQ. The CDR3 extends over 15 amino acids. The germline V and J ends were trimmed by 3 bases and 1 base, with 12 bases remaining between them. The CDR3 protein is CASSSASARTDTQYF. As DNA, the CDR3 is TGCGCCAGCAGCTCCGCTAGCGCCCGCACAGATACGCAGTATTTT.

The chain has TRBV6-5 and TRBJ1-2; 7 bases match TRBD1. V was clipped by 6 bases and J by 2 bases; unmatched bases: 3. CDR1 is MNHEY, CDR2 SVGAGI, per germline. CDR3 size: 13 residues. In nucleotides, the CDR3 is TGTGCCAGCAGCTGGGACAGAAACTATGGCTACACCTTC. It translates to CASSWDRNYGYTF.